This T cell receptor (beta chain) was identified in a study of shared clonotypes between healthy human individuals. The CDR3 consists of 18 residues. V lost 0 bases and J lost 4; bases outside the gene matches: 9. Germline V gene lookup returns CDR1 SGHDN and CDR2 FVKESK. Points on this clone: Its antigen remains unknown.

Sorted-subset replicate PCRs used 200 ng of genomic DNA. This amount corresponded to some 30,000 T cell genomes. The data were produced by immunoSEQ multiplex PCR, yet TCRdb's version contains in-frame clones alone and is incomplete. Among some 980,000 clones listed, less than 85% were seen once. Whole-study findings and limits: Large sequencing depth failed to make sorted-subset sequencing complete, rarefaction showed. Clonotypes that were shared across a handful of donors made up around 4.6% of naive CD4 clonotypes.

The specimen was memory CD4+ T cells sorted from blood. Subset here: CD45RA-negative fraction. This sequence was found in a man in his late teens or twenties in good health. The V gene is TRBV14, the J gene TRBJ2-5; 12 nucleotides align to TRBD2. CDR3 DNA: TGTGCCAGCAGCCAAGATGGTACTAGCGGGAGGTTTGGAGAGACCCAGTACTTC. This gives the protein CASSQDGTSGRFGETQYF.